The T cell receptor beta chain described here comes from a study of CD8+CD57+ T cells in acquired aplastic anemia. CDR3 and TCR beta VDJ profiling relied on a genomic DNA template. From the reads, TCRdb called clonotypes with MiXCR, one entry per CDR3 protein. The sample comprises roughly 180,000 distinct CDR3 sequences, approximately 45% of which are singletons, and 2.5% to 3.5% rests with the top ten. At least ten counts were recorded for this clonotype. The antigen remains unidentified. Study results and caveats: CD8+ Simpson's diversity did not differ significantly between patients and controls. Overlapping CD8+ CDR3 repertoires of patients and controls contained approximately 29 shared sequences.

The sample comprised sorted CD4+, CD8+, or CD8+CD57+ T cells (not recorded which) from PBMCs. The sequence derives from a human donor in good health.

The CDR3: CASSPGQLGNTIYF. CDR3 DNA: TGTGCCAGCAGCCCCGGACAGCTGGGGAACACCATATATTTT. This sequence joins TRBV6-2 or TRBV6-3 and TRBJ1-3; weak D call: TRBD1 (6 bases). The CDR3 runs 14 residues. Trimming shortened V by 6 bases and J by 7 bases, and 16 bases separated the two germline ends. CDR1 and CDR2 from the germline V gene are MNHEY and SVGEGT.